The entry that follows covers one TCR beta chain sequence. This CDR3 has 16 amino acids. V lost 6 bases, J lost 4 bases, and 21 bases lay in between. The germline CDR1 and CDR2 sequences are LNHDA and SQIVND (reference sequence). This sample is drawn from a study of neoadjuvant anti-PD-1 for oral cavity cancer. TCRdb keeps only in-frame clones here, not all; method: immunoSEQ multiplex PCR. The sample contains around 70,000 clones, roughly 85% of which appear only once. Time point defined: after neoadjuvant nivolumab, at surgical resection. This receptor was identified in a person aged 35 to 85 with oral cavity squamous cell carcinoma. The chain links TRBV19 to TRBJ1-2; D gene uncertain. Here the sequenced sample was PBMCs, taken after nivolumab (anti-PD-1) treatment. The CDR3 nucleotides are TGTGCCAGTAGAGGAAGATCCCAGGACGGGCTCTATGGCTACACCTTC. Protein: CASRGRSQDGLYGYTF.